This TCR beta chain comes out of a study of blood T cell repertoires in COVID-19. Study summary: The United States, Italy and Spain were the sources of the acute and convalescent COVID-19 samples. T cells, B-cell-depleted T cells, or PBMCs supplied cDNA or gDNA.

This CDR3 region has 14 residues. V was clipped by 7 bases and J by 4 bases, with 15 bases between them. The germline V gene has CDR1 MNHEY and CDR2 SVGAGI. How the authors handled the data: For nucleated cells, counts were estimated from reference gene primer amplification. Data came from immunoSEQ multiplex PCR; TCRdb stores just in-frame clones and leaves some out. The D gene and trimming were derived from the DNA, and the V and J assignments and clone size from that table. The table has around 120,000 clones, 90% seen once; the top ten hold less than 2%. V and J are TRBV6-5 and TRBJ2-3; TRBD1 might be the D (6 bases). The clonotype comes from a human donor with active COVID-19. The donor label of this sample is uncertain. Sequencing used peripheral blood. The CDR3 coding sequence is TGTGCCAGCACCTTAGGTGGGGGCGCAGATACGCAGTATTTT. This gives the protein CASTLGGGADTQYF.